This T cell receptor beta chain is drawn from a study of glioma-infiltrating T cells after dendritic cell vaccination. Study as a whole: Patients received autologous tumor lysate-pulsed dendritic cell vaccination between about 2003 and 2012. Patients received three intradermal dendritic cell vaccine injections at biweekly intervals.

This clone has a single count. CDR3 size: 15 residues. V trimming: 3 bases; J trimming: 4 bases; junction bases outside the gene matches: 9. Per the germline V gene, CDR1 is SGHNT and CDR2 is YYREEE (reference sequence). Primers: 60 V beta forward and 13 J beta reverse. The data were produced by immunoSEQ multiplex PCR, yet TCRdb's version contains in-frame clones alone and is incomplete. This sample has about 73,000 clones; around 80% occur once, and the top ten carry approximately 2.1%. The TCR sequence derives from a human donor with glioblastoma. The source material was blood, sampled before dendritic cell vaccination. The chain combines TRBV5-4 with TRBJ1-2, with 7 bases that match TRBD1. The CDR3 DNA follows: TGTGCCAGCAGCTATAACAGGGGTTGGGGCTATGGCTACACCTTC. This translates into CASSYNRGWGYGYTF. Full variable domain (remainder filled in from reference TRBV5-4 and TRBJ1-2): ETGVTQSPTHLIKTRGQQVTLRCSSQSGHNTVSWYQQALGQGPQFIFQYYREEENGRGNFPPRFSGLQFPNYSSELNVNALELDDSALYLCASSYNRGWGYGYTFGSGTRLTVV.